The next 14 T cell receptor beta chains were all read from a single sample in a study of blood T cell repertoires in COVID-19. The assay was immunoSEQ multiplex PCR, and TCRdb's table has in-frame clones only and misses some. The table has 100,000 to 150,000 clones, 80% to 90% seen once. The sample comprised peripheral blood. These TCRs come from a human donor in a cohort sampled during active COVID-19.

There are a few counts of this clone. This sequence joins TRBV10-2 and TRBJ2-3, with a weak D call TRBD1 (6 bases). Trimming pared 7 bases from V and 8 bases from J, leaving 13 bases between. Germline CDR1 reads WSHSY; CDR2 reads SAAADI. The length of the CDR3 is 12 residues. The CDR3 coding sequence is TGCGCCAGCAATGCACAGGGCGGTACGCAGTATTTT. Its translation: CASNAQGGTQYF.

The gene calls are TRBV5-4 and TRBJ2-3; D might be TRBD2 (5 bases). The V gene's germline CDR1 is SGHNT and CDR2 YYREEE (reference sequence). The CDR3 is 16 residues long. V was clipped by 0 bases and J by 0 bases, with 11 bases between them. The CDR3 protein is CASSLASSLSTDTQYF. In nucleotides, the CDR3 is TGTGCCAGCAGCTTGGCCTCTAGCCTCAGCACAGATACGCAGTATTTT.

V is TRBV9 and J is TRBJ2-5; 8 bases match TRBD2. The CDR3 extends over 16 amino acids. Germline V gene sequence: CDR1 SGDLS, CDR2 YYNGEE. Germline trimming cut 4 bases from V and 7 bases from J; bases unmatched to any gene: 15. The CDR3 bases are TGTGCCAGCAGCCTCCCTCCGGACGGGGGGGGCGGGACCCAGTACTTC. It yields the protein CASSLPPDGGGGTQYF.

This clone turned up a few times. V gene TRBV5-5 combines with J gene TRBJ1-4, with D perhaps TRBD1 (6 bases). Germline lookup yields CDR1 SGHKS and CDR2 YYEKEE (reference sequence). This CDR3 is built from 16 residues. V was shortened by 3 bases and J by 0 bases, with 12 bases between the two germline ends. The CDR3 region is CASSSGQSSTNEKLFF. The CDR3 DNA follows: TGTGCCAGCAGCTCTGGACAGAGTTCAACTAATGAAAAACTGTTTTTT.

The chain combines TRBV5-4 with TRBJ2-1; 16 nucleotides agree with TRBD2. The trim removed 4 bases at V and 13 bases at J, leaving 17 bases unmatched. This CDR3 region has 18 residues. CDR1 is SGHNT, CDR2 YYREEE, per germline (reference sequence). The DNA for the CDR3 is TGTGCCAGCAGCACCGGGACTAGCGGGGGGGCGCCCTTATTGGGTCAGTTCTTC. It encodes CASSTGTSGGAPLLGQFF.

The chain joins TRBV28 to TRBJ2-1, with 12 bases lining up with TRBD2. The CDR3 is 16 residues long. Germline V gives CDR1 MDHEN, CDR2 SYDVKM. J was trimmed by 2 bases and V by 7 bases; bases with no gene match: 6. The CDR3 coding sequence is TGTGCCAGCACTTCTCCTAGCGGGGGGGCCTACAATGAGCAGTTCTTC. It codes for CASTSPSGGAYNEQFF.

This clone has just one count. The rearrangement links TRBV19 to TRBJ1-1; no firm D call. V lost 7 bases to trimming and J lost 1 base, with 7 bases between them. This CDR3 has 12 residues. The germline V gene encodes CDR1 LNHDA and CDR2 SQIVND (reference sequence). The CDR3 here is CASTTRNTEAFF. CDR3 in DNA: TGTGCCAGTACCACAAGGAACACTGAAGCTTTCTTT. The entire variable domain, with the rest obtained from reference TRBV19 and TRBJ1-1, is as follows: DGGITQSPKYLFRKEGQNVTLSCEQNLNHDAMYWYRQDPGQGLRLIYYSQIVNDFQKGDIAEGYSVSREKKESFPLTVTSAQKNPTAFYLCASTTRNTEAFFGQGTRLTVV.

The V and J genes are TRBV18 and TRBJ2-1, with 14 bases that match TRBD2. Germline V gene data show CDR1 as KGHSH and CDR2 as LQKENI. The CDR3 contains 18 residues. V lost 3 bases and J lost 0; bases outside the gene matches: 4. CDR3 amino acids: CASSPRTSGGISYNEQFF. The CDR3 DNA reads as TGTGCCAGCTCACCTCGGACTAGCGGGGGGATCTCCTACAATGAGCAGTTCTTC.

The chain links TRBV5-1 to TRBJ1-1, with D possibly matching TRBD1 (5 bases). Trimming removed 5 bases at V and 1 base at J, with 9 bases between. CDR1 is SGHRS and CDR2 is YFSETQ in the germline V gene. The length of the CDR3 is 13 residues. CDR3 DNA sequence: TGCGCCAGCAGACCCGACAGGAACACTGAAGCTTTCTTT. Translated: CASRPDRNTEAFF.

V is TRBV14 and J is TRBJ2-3; TRBD2 is a possible D gene (6 bases). V gave up 3 bases and J gave up 4 bases, with 14 bases separating them. Germline V lookup: CDR1 SGHDN, CDR2 FVKESK. The length of the CDR3 is 15 residues. CDR3: CASSHRDFPPDTQYF. CDR3 DNA sequence: TGTGCCAGCAGCCACCGGGACTTCCCCCCAGATACGCAGTATTTT.

This clone was recorded once. The chain joins TRBV7-7 to TRBJ2-3; TRBD1 agrees at 9 bases. Germline V gene sequence: CDR1 SSHAT, CDR2 FNYEAQ (reference sequence). Trimming at V came to 4 bases and at J to 4 bases, leaving 6 bases not matched to a gene. The CDR3 loop spans 15 amino acids. CDR3 sequence reads: CASSSNRGRADTQYF. The CDR3 coding sequence is TGTGCCAGCAGCTCTAACAGGGGGCGCGCAGATACGCAGTATTTT.

The J gene is TRBJ1-2, the V gene TRBV18; 7 positions match TRBD1. This CDR3 comprises 18 residues. V was pared by 6 bases and J by 8 bases, with 24 bases of the junction left unmatched. In germline, CDR1 is KGHSH, CDR2 LQKENI. This chain's CDR3 is CASSPTLEGAIPPLGYTF. CDR3 DNA: TGTGCCAGCTCTCCCACCCTAGAGGGGGCAATCCCCCCTTTAGGCTACACCTTC.

The chain has TRBV6-1 and TRBJ1-2, with D perhaps matching TRBD1 (6 bases). V was clipped by 0 bases and J by 6 bases, with 11 bases between them. This CDR3 has 14 residues. Germline lookup yields CDR1 MNHNS and CDR2 SASEGT. The CDR3 here is CASSEARGADGYTF. Here the CDR3 DNA reads TGTGCCAGCAGTGAAGCGCGGGGGGCTGATGGCTACACCTTC.

The rearrangement joins TRBV23-1 to TRBJ1-6; 10 bases fit TRBD1. TRBV23-1 is given ORF status, its function remaining uncertain. After removal of 1 base from V and 10 bases from J, the junction contained 22 bases not matched to a gene. The CDR3 is 21 residues long. Here the CDR3 reads CASSQLRGGGQGPTRRSPLHF. The CDR3 nucleotides read TGCGCCAGCAGTCAATTACGGGGAGGGGGACAGGGGCCAACAAGAAGGTCACCCCTCCACTTT.